The present entry profiles one T cell receptor (beta chain) with its context. Its antigen is still unknown. PCR was performed using 60 Vbeta and 13 Jbeta primers. In the original workflow: There were tens of millions of unique TCR beta chains by a later count, and approximately 12 million of them were shared. The method was immunoSEQ multiplex PCR; TCRdb's version includes in-frame clones alone and lacks a portion of them. V, J and clone size reflect that table, while D and trimming were determined from the DNA. Among 200,000 to 250,000 clones listed, approximately 80% were seen once. This entry is derived from a study of cytomegalovirus exposure and HLA in healthy donors. General study results and limits: In an earlier analysis, in 540 or so donors, most V segments appeared productive either ~87% or ~30% of the time. A later analysis reportedly found fewer N-insertions in an Asian-associated ancestry cluster than the roughly 680-donor mean. The study labeled under 200 TCR beta chains cytomegalovirus-associated.

V shed 1 base and J 3 bases; nucleotides not matched to a gene: 5. CDR1 SGHRS and CDR2 YFSETQ come from the germline V gene. This CDR3 has 16 amino acids. This receptor was identified in a man in his forties or fifties in good health and CMV-seronegative. Sequencing input: PBMCs. The chain combines TRBV5-1 with TRBJ2-2, with TRBD2 identical over 8 bases. The CDR3 loop reads CASSLSTSGDTGELFF. The CDR3 nucleotides are TGCGCCAGCAGCTTGTCTACTAGCGGCGACACCGGGGAGCTGTTTTTT.